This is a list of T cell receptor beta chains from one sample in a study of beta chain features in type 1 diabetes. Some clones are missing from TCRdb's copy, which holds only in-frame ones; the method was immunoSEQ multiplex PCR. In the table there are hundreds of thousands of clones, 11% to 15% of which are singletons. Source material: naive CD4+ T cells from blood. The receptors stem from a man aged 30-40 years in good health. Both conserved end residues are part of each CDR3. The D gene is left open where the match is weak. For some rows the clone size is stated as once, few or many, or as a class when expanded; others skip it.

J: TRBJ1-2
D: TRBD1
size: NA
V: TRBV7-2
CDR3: CASSLDRGLVGYTF
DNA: TGTGCCAGCAGTTTGGACAGGGGGCTCGTGGGCTACACCTTC

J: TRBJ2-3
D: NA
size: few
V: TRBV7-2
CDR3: CASSYQVGYTDTQYF
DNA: TGTGCCAGCAGCTACCAGGTGGGATACACAGATACGCAGTATTTT

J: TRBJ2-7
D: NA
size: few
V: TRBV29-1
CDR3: CSVAGQPYEQYF
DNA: TGCAGCGTGGCGGGACAGCCCTACGAGCAGTACTTC

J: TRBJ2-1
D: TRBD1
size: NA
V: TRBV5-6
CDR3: CASSVTGITGDNEQFF
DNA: TGTGCCAGCAGCGTAACCGGGATAACAGGGGACAATGAGCAGTTCTTC

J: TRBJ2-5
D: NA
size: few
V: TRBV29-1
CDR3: CSVARREGQETQYF
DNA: TGCAGCGTTGCACGTAGGGAAGGACAAGAGACCCAGTACTTC

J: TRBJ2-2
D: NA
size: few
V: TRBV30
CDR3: CAAYELKNTGELFF
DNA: TGTGCCGCCTACGAACTGAAGAACACCGGGGAGCTGTTTTTT

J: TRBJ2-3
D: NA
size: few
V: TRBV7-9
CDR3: CASTPYSATGTDTQYF
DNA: TGTGCCAGCACCCCCTATTCGGCGACGGGCACAGATACGCAGTATTTT

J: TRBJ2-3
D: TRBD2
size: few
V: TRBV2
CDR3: CASSDFVLAGLRTDTQYF
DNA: TGTGCCAGCAGTGATTTTGTACTAGCGGGGTTACGCACAGATACGCAGTATTTT

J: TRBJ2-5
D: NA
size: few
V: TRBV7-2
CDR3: CASSLVGSRGETQYF
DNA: TGTGCCAGCAGCTTAGTAGGGTCCCGAGGGGAGACCCAGTACTTC

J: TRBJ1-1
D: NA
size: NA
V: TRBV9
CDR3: CASSVGDNTEAFF
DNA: TGTGCCAGCAGCGTAGGGGACAACACTGAAGCTTTCTTT

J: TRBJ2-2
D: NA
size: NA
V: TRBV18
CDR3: CASSPALQAANTGELFF
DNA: TGTGCCAGCTCACCGGCCCTACAGGCCGCGAACACCGGGGAGCTGTTTTTT

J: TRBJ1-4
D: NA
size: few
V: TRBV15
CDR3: CATSLRWGNEKLFF
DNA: TGTGCCACCAGCCTCCGTTGGGGTAATGAAAAACTGTTTTTT

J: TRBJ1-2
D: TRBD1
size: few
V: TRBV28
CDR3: CASSSDRPGYTF
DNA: TGTGCCAGCAGTTCGGACAGGCCTGGCTACACCTTC

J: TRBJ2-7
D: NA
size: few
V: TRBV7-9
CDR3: CASSLAQLAWEQYF
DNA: TGTGCCAGCAGCTTAGCGCAACTAGCTTGGGAGCAGTACTTC

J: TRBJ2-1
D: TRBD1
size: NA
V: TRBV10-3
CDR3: CAIKRTGAGNEQFF
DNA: TGTGCCATCAAAAGGACAGGCGCGGGCAATGAGCAGTTCTTC

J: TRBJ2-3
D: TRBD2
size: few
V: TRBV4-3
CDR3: CASSQDRTTSGTDTQYF
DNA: TGCGCCAGCAGCCAAGATCGTACGACTAGCGGTACAGATACGCAGTATTTT

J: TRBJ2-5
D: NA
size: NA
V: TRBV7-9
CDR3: CASSLRAETQYF
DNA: TGTGCCAGCAGCTTGCGGGCTGAGACCCAGTACTTC

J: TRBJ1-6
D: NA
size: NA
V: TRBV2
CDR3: CASSDQQGGISPLHF
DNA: TGTGCCAGCAGTGATCAACAGGGTGGCATTTCACCCCTCCACTTT

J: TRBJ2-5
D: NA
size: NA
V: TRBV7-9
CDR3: CASSLGRSQETQYF
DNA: TGTGCCAGCAGCTTAGGAAGGAGCCAAGAGACCCAGTACTTC

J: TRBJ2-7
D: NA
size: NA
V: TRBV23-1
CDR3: CASSLTYQGVHSYEQYF
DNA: TGCGCCAGCAGTCTAACGTATCAGGGCGTCCACTCCTACGAGCAGTACTTC

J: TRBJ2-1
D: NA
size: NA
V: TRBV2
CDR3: CASSETSDNEQFF
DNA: TGTGCCAGCAGCGAAACGTCCGACAATGAGCAGTTCTTC

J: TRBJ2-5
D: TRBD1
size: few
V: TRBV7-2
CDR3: CASSRDRVETQYF
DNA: TGTGCCAGCAGTCGCGACAGGGTAGAGACCCAGTACTTC

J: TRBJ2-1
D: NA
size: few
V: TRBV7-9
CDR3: CASSLSPLYNEQFF
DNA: TGTGCCAGCAGCTTAAGCCCTCTCTACAATGAGCAGTTCTTC

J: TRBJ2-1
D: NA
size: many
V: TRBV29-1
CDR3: CSVVGNEQFF
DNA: TGCAGCGTTGTGGGGAATGAGCAGTTCTTC

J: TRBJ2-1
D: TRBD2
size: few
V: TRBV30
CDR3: CAWRLLPGLGVSEQFF
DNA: TGTGCCTGGAGGTTATTACCGGGACTAGGAGTGAGTGAGCAGTTCTTC

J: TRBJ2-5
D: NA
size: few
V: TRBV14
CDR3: CASSLGGGGVETQYF
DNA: TGTGCCAGCAGCCTTGGGGGCGGCGGAGTAGAGACCCAGTACTTC

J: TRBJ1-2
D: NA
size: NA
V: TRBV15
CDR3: CATSRDPRGGYGYTF
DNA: TGTGCCACCAGCAGAGATCCACGGGGAGGCTATGGCTACACCTTC

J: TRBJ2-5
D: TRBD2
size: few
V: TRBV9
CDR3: CARNGTSGQETQYF
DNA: TGTGCCAGGAACGGGACTAGCGGACAAGAGACCCAGTACTTC

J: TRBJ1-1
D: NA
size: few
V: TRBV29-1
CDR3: CSVKQVLTSGAFF
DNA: TGCAGCGTAAAACAGGTACTAACCTCTGGAGCTTTCTTT

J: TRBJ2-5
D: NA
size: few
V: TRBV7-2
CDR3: CASSLWRETQYF
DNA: TGTGCCAGCAGTCTTTGGAGAGAGACCCAGTACTTC

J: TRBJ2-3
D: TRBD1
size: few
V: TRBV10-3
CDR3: CASHRPGGVDTQYF
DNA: TGTGCCTCGCACCGACCAGGGGGCGTTGATACGCAGTATTTT

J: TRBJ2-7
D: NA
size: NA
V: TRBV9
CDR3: CASSVAMDRHYEQYF
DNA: TGTGCCAGCAGCGTAGCTATGGACCGCCACTACGAGCAGTACTTC

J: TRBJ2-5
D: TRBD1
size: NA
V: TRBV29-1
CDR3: CSAKTGVGETQYF
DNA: TGCAGCGCTAAGACAGGGGTGGGAGAGACCCAGTACTTC

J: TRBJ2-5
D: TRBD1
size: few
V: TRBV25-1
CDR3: CASSAQGASETQYF
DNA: TGTGCCAGCAGTGCTCAGGGGGCCAGCGAGACCCAGTACTTC

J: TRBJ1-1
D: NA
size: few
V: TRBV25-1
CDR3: CASSPTKGMNTEAFF
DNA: TGTGCCAGCAGTCCCACTAAGGGGATGAACACTGAAGCTTTCTTT

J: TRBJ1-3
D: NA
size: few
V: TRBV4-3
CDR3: CASSQGLTDTIYF
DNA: TGCGCCAGCAGCCAGGGTCTGACTGACACCATATATTTT

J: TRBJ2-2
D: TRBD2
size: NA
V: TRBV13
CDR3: CASSLGSPLAGGTGELFF
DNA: TGTGCCAGCAGCTTAGGGTCCCCACTAGCGGGGGGGACCGGGGAGCTGTTTTTT

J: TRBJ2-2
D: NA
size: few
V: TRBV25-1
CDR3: CASSGEGFATGELFF
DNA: TGTGCCAGCAGTGGTGAGGGTTTCGCCACCGGGGAGCTGTTTTTT

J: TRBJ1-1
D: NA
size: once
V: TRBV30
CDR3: CAWSIGSTEAFF
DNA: TGTGCCTGGAGTATTGGGAGCACTGAAGCTTTCTTT

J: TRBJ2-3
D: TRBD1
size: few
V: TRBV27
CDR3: CASSLSPGGTDTQYF
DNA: TGTGCCAGCAGTTTATCACCAGGGGGAACAGATACGCAGTATTTT

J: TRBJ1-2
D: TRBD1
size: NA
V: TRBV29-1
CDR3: CSVVGPGGNYGYTF
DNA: TGCAGCGTCGTTGGGCCAGGGGGTAACTATGGCTACACCTTC

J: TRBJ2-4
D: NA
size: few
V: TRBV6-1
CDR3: CASRGIAKNIQYF
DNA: TGTGCCAGCAGGGGAATAGCCAAAAACATTCAGTACTTC

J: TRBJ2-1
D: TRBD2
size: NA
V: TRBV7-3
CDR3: CASSKSGGSSYNEQFF
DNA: TGTGCCAGCAGTAAAAGCGGGGGGAGCTCCTACAATGAGCAGTTCTTC

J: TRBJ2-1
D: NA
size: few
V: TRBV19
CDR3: CASAGRGYNEQFF
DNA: TGTGCCAGTGCGGGACGAGGCTACAATGAGCAGTTCTTC

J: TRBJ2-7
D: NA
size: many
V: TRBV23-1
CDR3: CASSQSGSRFEQYF
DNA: TGCGCCAGCAGTCAATCTGGCAGCCGCTTCGAGCAGTACTTC